In this sample, the clone carrying this T cell receptor (beta chain) turned up a few times. Produced via immunoSEQ multiplex PCR; TCRdb's table is partial and in-frame only. The sample comprises about 24,000 clones, 70% to 90% of which are singletons, and 25% to 30% rests with the top ten. The sample is drawn from a study of blood T cell repertoires in COVID-19. Study context: Sources were T cells, B-cell-depleted T cells, or PBMCs; the material itself was cDNA or gDNA.

The specimen was peripheral blood. This TCR derives from a man aged 65 to 79 with COVID-19, enrolled during active disease.

DNA for the CDR3: TGTGCCTGGAACGCAGGGGGTAGGGAGACCCAGTACTTC. This gives the protein CAWNAGGRETQYF. This chain connects TRBV30 to TRBJ2-5, with 7 bases fitting TRBD1. The CDR3 totals 13 residues. From germline, CDR1 is GTSNPN and CDR2 SVGIG (reference sequence). The V segment lost 4 bases and the J segment 5 bases; nucleotides outside the gene matches: 7.